This T cell receptor (beta chain) was found in a study of T-cell reconstitution after alpha-beta-depleted transplantation in children. This clonotype occurred many times. The TCRbeta library incorporated unique molecular identifiers. TCRdb recomputed calls from the PCR reads with MiXCR, one row per CDR3 protein. The sample has hundreds of thousands of distinct CDR3 sequences, approximately 16% seen once. The sequencing used PBMCs from the stem cell graft donor, collected from the stem cell graft. This sequence originates from a human donor who donated a stem cell graft to a child with acute myeloid leukemia.

The CDR3: CASSLGAGGNDEQYV. In DNA form, the CDR3 reads TGTGCCAGCAGCCTCGGGGCAGGGGGCAACGACGAGCAGTACGTC. The chain is built from TRBV7-9 and TRBJ2-7; 8 nucleotides line up with TRBD1. The V gene's germline CDR1 is SEHNR and CDR2 FQNEAQ (reference sequence). CDR3 length: 15 amino acids. Unmatched junction bases numbered 11, after V lost 5 bases and J lost 5 bases.